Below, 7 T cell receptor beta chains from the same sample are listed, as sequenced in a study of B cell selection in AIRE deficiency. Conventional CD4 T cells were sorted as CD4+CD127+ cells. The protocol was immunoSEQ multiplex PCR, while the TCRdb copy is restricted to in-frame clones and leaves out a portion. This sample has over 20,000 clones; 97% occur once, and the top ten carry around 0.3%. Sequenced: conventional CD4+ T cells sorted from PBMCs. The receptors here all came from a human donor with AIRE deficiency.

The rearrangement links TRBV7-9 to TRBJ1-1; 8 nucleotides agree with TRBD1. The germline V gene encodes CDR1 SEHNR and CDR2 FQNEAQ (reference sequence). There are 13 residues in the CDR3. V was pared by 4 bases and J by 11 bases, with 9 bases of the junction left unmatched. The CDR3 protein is CASSSISGGDAFF. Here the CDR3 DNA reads TGTGCCAGCAGCTCCATATCAGGGGGCGACGCTTTCTTT.

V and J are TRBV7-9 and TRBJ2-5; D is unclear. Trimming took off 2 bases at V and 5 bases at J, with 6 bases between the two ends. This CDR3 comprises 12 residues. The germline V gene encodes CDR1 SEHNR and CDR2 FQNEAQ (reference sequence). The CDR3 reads CASSLYEETQYF. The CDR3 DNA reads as TGTGCCAGCAGCTTATACGAGGAGACCCAGTACTTC. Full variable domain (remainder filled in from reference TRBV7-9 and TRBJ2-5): DTGVSQNPRHKITKRGQNVTFRCDPISEHNRLYWYRQTLGQGPEFLTYFQNEAQLEKSRLLSDRFSAERPKGSFSTLEIQRTEQGDSAMYLCASSLYEETQYFGPGTRLLVL.

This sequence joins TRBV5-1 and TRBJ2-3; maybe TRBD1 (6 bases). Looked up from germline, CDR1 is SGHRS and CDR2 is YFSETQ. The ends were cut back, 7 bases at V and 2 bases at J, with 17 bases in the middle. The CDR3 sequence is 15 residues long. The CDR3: CASAPGDMITDTQYF. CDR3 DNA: TGCGCCAGCGCCCCCGGGGACATGATCACAGATACGCAGTATTTT.

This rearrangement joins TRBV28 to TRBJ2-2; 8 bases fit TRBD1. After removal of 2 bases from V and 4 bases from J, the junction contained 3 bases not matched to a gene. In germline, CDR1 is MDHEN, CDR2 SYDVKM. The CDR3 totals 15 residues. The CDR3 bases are TGTGCCAGCAGTTTACAGGGGGCGGGCACCGGGGAGCTGTTTTTT. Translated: CASSLQGAGTGELFF.

The CDR3 loop is CASSLISPWQGWSFGANVLTF. CDR3 sequence (DNA): TGTGCCAGCAGTTTAATCAGCCCTTGGCAGGGGTGGTCCTTTGGGGCCAACGTCCTGACTTTC. This chain connects TRBV28 to TRBJ2-6, with D tentatively TRBD1 (6 bases). In germline, CDR1 is MDHEN, CDR2 SYDVKM. Trimming stripped 2 bases from V and 3 bases from J, with 26 bases between. This CDR3 is built from 21 residues.

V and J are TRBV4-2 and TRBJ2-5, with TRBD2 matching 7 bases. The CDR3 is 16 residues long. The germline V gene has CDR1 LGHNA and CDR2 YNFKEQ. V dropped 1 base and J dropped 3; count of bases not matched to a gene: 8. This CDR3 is CASSQGRREGEETQYF. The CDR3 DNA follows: TGTGCCAGCAGCCAAGGCCGCAGGGAGGGAGAAGAGACCCAGTACTTC.

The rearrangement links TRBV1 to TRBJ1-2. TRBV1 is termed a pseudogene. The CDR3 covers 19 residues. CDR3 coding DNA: TGCACCAGCAGCCAAGAGAGGGGGGCCCTACGCTCCTGGCGGCATGGCTACACCTTC. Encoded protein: CTSSQERGALRSWRHGYTF.